This TCR beta chain originates from a study of identifying expanded T cells in peripheral blood. This table comes from immunoSEQ multiplex PCR, and its TCRdb copy is limited to in-frame clones, with some not included. The table has tens of thousands of clones, about 88% seen once; the top ten hold approximately 2.6%. Germline CDR1 LGHNA, CDR2 YNFKEQ. This CDR3 is 17 amino acids long. V lost 1 base and J lost 6, with 18 bases in between. The TCR was taken from a person between 18 and 75 years old in good health. The chain recombines TRBV4-2 with TRBJ1-4, with TRBD1 as a possible D gene (6 bases). Sequenced: blood. This chain's CDR3 is CASSQALLTGLDEKLFF. CDR3 DNA: TGTGCCAGCAGCCAAGCCCTTCTCACAGGGCTCGATGAAAAACTGTTTTTT.